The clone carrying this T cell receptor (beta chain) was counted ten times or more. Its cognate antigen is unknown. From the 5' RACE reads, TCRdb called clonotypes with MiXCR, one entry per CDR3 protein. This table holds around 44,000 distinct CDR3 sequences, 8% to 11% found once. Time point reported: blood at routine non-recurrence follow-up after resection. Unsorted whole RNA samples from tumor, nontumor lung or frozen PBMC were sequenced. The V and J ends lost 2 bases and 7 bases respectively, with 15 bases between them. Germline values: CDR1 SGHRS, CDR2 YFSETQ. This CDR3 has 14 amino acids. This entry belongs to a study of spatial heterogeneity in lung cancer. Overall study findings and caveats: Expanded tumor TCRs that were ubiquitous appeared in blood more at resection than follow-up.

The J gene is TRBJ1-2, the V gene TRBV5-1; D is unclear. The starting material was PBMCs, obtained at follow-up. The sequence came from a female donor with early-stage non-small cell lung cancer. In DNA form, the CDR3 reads TGCGCCAGCAGCTTTGAAGCAAGCCCGGGTGGCTACACCTTC. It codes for CASSFEASPGGYTF. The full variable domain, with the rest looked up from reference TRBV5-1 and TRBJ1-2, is KAGVTQTPRYLIKTRGQQVTLSCSPISGHRSVSWYQQTPGQGLQFLFEYFSETQRNKGNFPGRFSGRQFSNSRSEMNVSTLELGDSALYLCASSFEASPGGYTFGSGTRLTVV.